The 26 T cell receptor beta chains given below trace back to one sample, sequenced in a study of OX40 agonist ivuxolimab in advanced cancers. The table came from immunoSEQ multiplex PCR; TCRdb's copy has only in-frame clones and leaves some out. The sample records about 73,000 clones, more than 85% being singletons. Sequences were derived from CD4+ or CD8+ T cells sorted from blood, sampled in a trial of the OX40 agonist ivuxolimab. The receptors originated from an adult with an advanced solid tumor such as melanoma, head and neck, liver or kidney cancer.

V gene TRBV27 combines with J gene TRBJ1-4; a weak D match, TRBD1 (5 bases). This CDR3 has 14 residues. The V gene lost 4 bases and the J gene lost 6 bases, with 12 bases spanning the gap. The germline V gene encodes CDR1 MNHEY and CDR2 SMNVEV (reference sequence). The CDR3 nucleotides are TGTGCCAGCAGTTCCCGGGACGGGGATGAAAAACTGTTTTTT. Its translation: CASSSRDGDEKLFF.

This clone was seen only once. The J gene is TRBJ2-1, the V gene TRBV10-1; the D is unclear. Germline CDR1 WNHNN, CDR2 SYGVQD (reference sequence). This CDR3 has 15 residues. Trimming left V 0 bases short and J 5 bases short, with 11 bases between. The CDR3 reads CASSESWLFDNEQFF. CDR3 DNA: TGCGCCAGCAGTGAGTCGTGGCTATTCGACAATGAGCAGTTCTTC.

The V call is TRBV7-6, the J call TRBJ2-3; the match to TRBD2 covers 11 bases. The CDR3 totals 15 residues. V shed 8 bases and J 1 base; nucleotides not matched to a gene: 5. Germline V gives CDR1 SGHVS, CDR2 FNYEAQ. The DNA of the CDR3 is TGTGCCAGCCAACCGGGACTAGCGGGCACAGATACGCAGTATTTT. This sequence encodes CASQPGLAGTDTQYF.

The chain is built from TRBV27 and TRBJ2-3, with TRBD2 identical over 10 bases. Germline V gene lookup returns CDR1 MNHEY and CDR2 SMNVEV (reference sequence). This CDR3 is 17 amino acids long. V gave up 3 bases and J gave up 0 bases; unmatched junction bases: 6. In DNA, the CDR3 is TGTGCCAGCAGTTTCATAGCGGGGGGCCTTAGCACAGATACGCAGTATTTT. Protein: CASSFIAGGLSTDTQYF.

This clone was picked up one time. The identical CDR3 is also encoded by other nucleotide sequences in the sample. This chain connects TRBV9 to TRBJ2-7, with D maybe TRBD2 (6 bases). This CDR3 is 14 amino acids long. Germline CDR1 SGDLS, CDR2 YYNGEE. The V and J ends lost 0 bases and 2 bases respectively, with 9 bases between them. The CDR3 bases are TGTGCCAGCAGCGTAGGGGGGGAGACCTACGAGCAGTACTTC. Translated: CASSVGGETYEQYF.

This clone was detected once. The J gene is TRBJ1-2, the V gene TRBV4-1; D possibly corresponds to TRBD1 (6 bases). Germline V CDR1 and CDR2: MGHRA, YSYEKL. The CDR3 covers 18 residues. The V end lost 0 bases, the J end lost 1 base, and 18 bases lay between the germline ends. CDR3 residues: CASSQDRPRDNYNYGYTF. Written as DNA, the CDR3 is TGCGCCAGCAGCCAAGATCGCCCCCGGGACAACTATAACTATGGCTACACCTTC.

The chain carries TRBV27 and TRBJ2-7, with D possibly TRBD2 on 6 matching bases. Germline V gene data show CDR1 as MNHEY and CDR2 as SMNVEV (reference sequence). The CDR3 extends over 15 amino acids. Trimming stripped 5 bases from V and 1 base from J, with 15 bases between. CDR3 residues: CASSTRDSPSYEQYF. In nucleotides, the CDR3 is TGTGCCAGCAGTACTCGGGACTCTCCTTCCTACGAGCAGTACTTC.

This sequence joins TRBV7-9 and TRBJ2-3; TRBD2 matches 16 bases. The CDR3 is made up of 15 amino acids. CDR1 and CDR2 (germline): SEHNR, FQNEAQ (reference sequence). V lost 2 bases and J lost 9; bases outside the gene matches: 2. In DNA form, the CDR3 reads TGTGCCAGCAGCTTACCGGGACTAGCGGGGGGGACGCAGTATTTT. Translation gives CASSLPGLAGGTQYF.

This chain uses TRBV5-1 with TRBJ1-2; no clear D gene. This CDR3 is built from 12 residues. V was pared by 8 bases and J by 6 bases, with 14 bases between. Germline V gene data show CDR1 as SGHRS and CDR2 as YFSETQ. The CDR3 DNA follows: TGCGCCAGTTGGGAAGCAGAGAATGGCTACACCTTC. Translating gives CASWEAENGYTF. Filled out from reference TRBV5-1 and TRBJ1-2, the complete variable domain reads KAGVTQTPRYLIKTRGQQVTLSCSPISGHRSVSWYQQTPGQGLQFLFEYFSETQRNKGNFPGRFSGRQFSNSRSEMNVSTLELGDSALYLCASWEAENGYTFGSGTRLTVV.

The chain uses TRBV2 and TRBJ1-1; D not resolved. The ends were cut back, 7 bases at V and 0 bases at J, with 12 bases in the middle. Germline CDR1 reads SNHLY; CDR2 reads FYNNEI. This CDR3 comprises 14 residues. The CDR3 DNA sequence: TGTGCCAGCACAACCACAGCCGTGAACACTGAAGCTTTCTTT. Its translation: CASTTTAVNTEAFF.

This clone was counted once. The chain has TRBV6-1 and TRBJ1-2; D may be TRBD1 (6 bases). This CDR3 spans 14 amino acids. Germline CDR1 and CDR2: MNHNS and SASEGT. V lost 3 bases and J lost 4, with 12 bases in between. Here the CDR3 reads CASSEGMGAYGYTF. The CDR3 DNA sequence: TGTGCCAGCAGTGAGGGAATGGGGGCCTATGGCTACACCTTC.

This clone showed up just once. This rearrangement joins TRBV19 to TRBJ2-7; 9 bases agree with TRBD1. Germline V gives CDR1 LNHDA, CDR2 SQIVND (reference sequence). This CDR3 contains 14 residues. The trim removed 7 bases at V and 0 bases at J, leaving 4 bases unmatched. CDR3 in amino acids: CASKMGQGSYEQYF. CDR3 DNA: TGTGCCAGTAAGATGGGACAGGGCTCCTACGAGCAGTACTTC.

The genes are TRBV27 and TRBJ1-1; D uncertain. V gave up 1 base and J gave up 7 bases, with 4 bases separating them. CDR3 length equals 11 residues. The germline V gene encodes CDR1 MNHEY and CDR2 SMNVEV (reference sequence). The chain's CDR3 is CASSLLGEAFF. The CDR3 region has the DNA TGTGCCAGCAGTTTATTAGGTGAAGCTTTCTTT.

This chain connects TRBV7-9 to TRBJ1-4; maybe TRBD1 (6 bases). The V gene lost 5 bases and the J gene lost 3 bases, with 16 bases spanning the gap. Germline V gene sequence: CDR1 SEHNR, CDR2 FQNEAQ (reference sequence). The CDR3 totals 16 residues. Written as DNA, the CDR3 is TGTGCCAGCAGCGGGAGGCGGACAGATCCTAATGAAAAACTGTTTTTT. It encodes CASSGRRTDPNEKLFF.

The rearrangement uses TRBV4-1 and TRBJ2-7; possible D gene TRBD2, 6 bases. The CDR3 consists of 16 residues. Germline V gene sequence: CDR1 MGHRA, CDR2 YSYEKL. V was trimmed by 3 bases and J by 6 bases, leaving 21 bases between them. Here the CDR3 reads CASSQTPGLTFAEQYF. CDR3 DNA sequence: TGCGCCAGCAGCCAGACCCCGGGACTGACCTTCGCCGAGCAGTACTTC.

The chain recombines TRBV29-1 with TRBJ2-7; D may be TRBD1 (6 bases). The CDR3 has 12 residues. V was trimmed by 4 bases and J by 3 bases, leaving 10 bases between them. Per the germline V gene, CDR1 is SQVTM and CDR2 is ANQGSEA. The CDR3 protein is CSVAGGGYEQYF. DNA of the CDR3: TGCAGCGTTGCTGGGGGCGGCTACGAGCAGTACTTC.

This clone was counted between two and nine times. The chain carries TRBV5-6 and TRBJ1-2, with D possibly being TRBD1 (5 bases). The CDR3 runs 12 residues. Germline-derived CDR1 and CDR2 are SGHDT and YYEEEE. V lost 4 bases and J 4 bases, leaving 8 bases between the germline ends. The CDR3 DNA reads as TGTGCCAGCAGCCCCCAGGGCTATGGCTACACCTTC. It encodes CASSPQGYGYTF.

This clone is medium-sized by share. The rearrangement joins TRBV7-9 to TRBJ1-5; a possible D gene is TRBD1 (6 bases). This CDR3 spans 14 amino acids. Deletions cut 5 bases from V and 3 bases from J, with 11 bases between. The germline gives CDR1 SEHNR, CDR2 FQNEAQ (reference sequence). CDR3 in amino acids: CASSPTGFNQPQHF. The DNA of the CDR3 is TGTGCCAGCAGCCCTACAGGGTTCAATCAGCCCCAGCATTTT. The full variable domain, rest sourced from reference TRBV7-9 and TRBJ1-5, is DTGVSQNPRHKITKRGQNVTFRCDPISEHNRLYWYRQTLGQGPEFLTYFQNEAQLEKSRLLSDRFSAERPKGSFSTLEIQRTEQGDSAMYLCASSPTGFNQPQHFGDGTRLSIL.

The chain combines TRBV7-2 with TRBJ1-6; TRBD1 is a possible D gene (6 bases). The CDR3 runs to 18 residues. The germline V and J ends were trimmed by 0 bases and 8 bases, with 20 bases remaining between them. Germline CDR1 and CDR2: SGHTA and FQGNSA. The CDR3 DNA reads TGTGCCAGCAGCTTAGCTCCGGGGGCTTTGGGGACGTATTCACCCCTCCACTTT. Amino acids: CASSLAPGALGTYSPLHF.

Only one count was recorded for this clone. The V call is TRBV2, the J call TRBJ1-2; TRBD1 matches at 7 bases. Germline V gives CDR1 SNHLY, CDR2 FYNNEI. The CDR3 totals 15 residues. V lost 11 bases to trimming and J lost 5 bases; unmatched junction nucleotides: 17. CDR3: CAGRSGTEGFYGYTF. The CDR3 DNA is TGTGCCGGTAGATCCGGGACAGAGGGATTTTATGGCTACACCTTC.

In its sample, this clone was seen once. The chain links TRBV19 to TRBJ2-5; 7 positions agree with TRBD1. This CDR3 comprises 14 residues. With V trimmed by 7 bases and J by 1 base, 6 bases remained unmatched. CDR1 is LNHDA and CDR2 is SQIVND in the germline V gene (reference sequence). CDR3 coding DNA: TGTGCCAGTAAGGGGGCCGGATCCCAAGAGACCCAGTACTTC. Amino acid sequence: CASKGAGSQETQYF.

This sequence joins TRBV2 and TRBJ1-5, with D unresolved. Trimming left V 0 bases short and J 2 bases short, with 14 bases between. The CDR3 spans 17 residues. The germline V gene has CDR1 SNHLY and CDR2 FYNNEI. The CDR3 protein is CASSEALSGAGNQPQHF. CDR3 bases: TGTGCCAGCAGTGAAGCGCTTTCGGGCGCCGGCAATCAGCCCCAGCATTTT.

V is TRBV2 and J is TRBJ2-7; 10 positions agree with TRBD1. With 6 bases clipped from V and 7 bases from J, the junction kept 15 bases outside the gene matches. Germline CDR1 and CDR2: SNHLY and FYNNEI. This CDR3 is built from 16 residues. CDR3 nucleotides: TGTGCCAGCAGGGAACCACCGGGACAGGGGTGGGTAGAGCAGTACTTC. Protein sequence: CASREPPGQGWVEQYF.

The J gene is TRBJ2-3, the V gene TRBV9; D possibly matches TRBD1 or TRBD2 (6 bases each). The germline CDR1 and CDR2 sequences are SGDLS and YYNGEE. Trimming removed 1 base from V and 3 bases from J, with 12 bases in between. This CDR3 region has 15 residues. The CDR3 reads CASSVQGGLTDTQYF. The CDR3 DNA sequence: TGTGCCAGCAGCGTACAAGGGGGGTTGACAGATACGCAGTATTTT. Complete variable domain (other parts from reference TRBV9 and TRBJ2-3): DSGVTQTPKHLITATGQRVTLRCSPRSGDLSVYWYQQSLDQGLQFLIQYYNGEERAKGNILERFSAQQFPDLHSELNLSSLELGDSALYFCASSVQGGLTDTQYFGPGTRLTVL.

J is TRBJ2-1 and V is TRBV7-9; either TRBD1 or TRBD2 may supply D (6 bases each). The V and J ends lost 3 bases and 7 bases respectively, with 19 bases between them. Germline loops: CDR1 SEHNR, CDR2 FQNEAQ (reference sequence). The CDR3 runs to 16 residues. CDR3 sequence reads: CASSFFPLRGVNEQFF. CDR3 nucleotide sequence: TGTGCCAGCAGCTTTTTCCCTTTGAGGGGGGTGAATGAGCAGTTCTTC.

V and J are TRBV6-5 and TRBJ1-2; D unclear. The V and J ends lost 2 bases and 4 bases respectively, with 8 bases between them. The germline V gene encodes CDR1 MNHEY and CDR2 SVGAGI. The CDR3 has 13 amino acids. The CDR3 bases are TGTGCCAGCAGTTACGGGCAGTCCTATGGCTACACCTTC. It encodes CASSYGQSYGYTF.